A selection of T cell receptor beta chains follows, all from one sample in a study of T-cell memory formation after mild COVID-19. Using its own MiXCR run on the 5' RACE reads, TCRdb lists one record per CDR3 protein. The sample consists of approximately 480,000 distinct CDR3 sequences, 15% to 20% of them appearing once. Sequences were obtained from PBMCs or a T cell subset sorted from them (not recorded which). Receptors originate from an adult woman who had mild COVID-19 (a few samples of this study predate the infection). Cell type and time point are not known. Each CDR3 is given with its conserved first and last residue. Fields, in order: D gene, J gene, V gene, clone size, CDR3 protein, CDR3 DNA. A D gene is named only where the DNA matches it firmly. Clone size is given for some rows only: seen once, a few or many times, or a class if the clone is expanded.

. TRBJ2-7 TRBV5-4 few CASSLDQGPYEQYF TGTGCCAGCAGCTTGGACCAGGGACCCTACGAGCAGTACTTC
. TRBJ1-2 TRBV19 few CASGYGYTF TGTGCCAGTGGGTATGGCTACACCTTC
. TRBJ2-1 TRBV4-3 few CASSPLVRVSEQFF TGCGCCAGCAGCCCTCTAGTTCGAGTCTCTGAGCAGTTCTTC
. TRBJ2-3 TRBV9 many CASSLQSLSTDTQYF TGTGCCAGCAGCTTACAATCCCTGTCCACAGATACGCAGTATTTT
TRBD1 TRBJ2-7 TRBV7-3 many CASSLGQGFEQYF TGTGCCAGCAGCTTGGGACAGGGCTTCGAGCAGTACTTC
TRBD2 TRBJ2-6 TRBV6-5 . CASSYLAGSSGANVLTF TGTGCCAGCAGTTACCTAGCGGGGTCCTCTGGGGCCAACGTCCTGACTTTC
TRBD1 TRBJ2-3 TRBV5-1 once CASSSGRPGQGWRGATPDTQYF TGCGCCAGCAGCTCGGGACGCCCGGGACAGGGGTGGCGGGGGGCCACCCCAGATACGCAGTATTTT
. TRBJ2-5 TRBV15 few CATSKLLETQYF TGTGCCACCAGCAAGCTGTTGGAGACCCAGTACTTC
TRBD1 TRBJ1-1 TRBV6-5 once CASSPDTGGLMNTEAFF TGTGCCAGCAGCCCTGATACAGGGGGCTTAATGAACACTGAAGCTTTCTTT
TRBD1 TRBJ2-3 TRBV12-3/TRBV12-4 . CASSTRTGARDTQYF TGTGCCAGCAGTACGCGGACAGGGGCTCGGGATACGCAGTATTTT
. TRBJ2-7 TRBV29-1 . CSVGHSYEQYF TGCAGCGTTGGGCACTCCTACGAGCAGTACTTC
TRBD2 TRBJ2-7 TRBV5-1 . CASSLAGSGVPYEQYF TGCGCCAGCAGCTTGGCCGGTAGCGGGGTACCCTACGAGCAGTACTTC
TRBD2 TRBJ2-7 TRBV12-3/TRBV12-4 few CASSWTSGSLGEQYF TGTGCCAGCAGTTGGACTAGCGGGAGCTTGGGTGAGCAGTACTTC
TRBD2 TRBJ2-1 TRBV24-1 few CATSDFPTSGSRWGEQFF TGTGCCACCAGTGATTTCCCGACTAGCGGGAGTCGGTGGGGTGAGCAGTTCTTC
TRBD2 TRBJ2-7 TRBV6-5 . CASRLAGGVHEQYF TGTGCCAGCAGGCTAGCGGGGGGGGTGCACGAGCAGTACTTC
TRBD2 TRBJ2-2 TRBV6-1 few CASSGRLATPNTGELFF TGTGCCAGCAGTGGGCGACTAGCCACTCCGAACACCGGGGAGCTGTTTTTT
. TRBJ1-1 TRBV3-1 many CASSQGPSTEAFF TGTGCCAGCAGCCAGGGGCCCAGCACTGAAGCTTTCTTT
. TRBJ1-2 TRBV4-1 few CASSQADSYGYTF TGCGCCAGCAGCCAGGCAGACAGCTATGGCTACACCTTC
TRBD2 TRBJ2-2 TRBV12-3/TRBV12-4 . CASTTLPAGANTGELFF TGTGCCAGCACCACGCTTCCAGCGGGGGCGAACACCGGGGAGCTGTTTTTT
. TRBJ2-3 TRBV20-1 . CSARPTGETTDTQYF TGCAGTGCTAGACCGACAGGAGAGACGACAGATACGCAGTATTTT
. TRBJ1-2 TRBV4-2 few CASSQAEGANYGYTF TGTGCCAGCAGCCAAGCCGAGGGTGCTAACTATGGCTACACCTTC
. TRBJ1-2 TRBV6-5 few CASRGRSRGYTF TGTGCCAGCAGAGGGAGGTCGAGAGGCTACACCTTC
TRBD1 TRBJ2-1 TRBV12-3/TRBV12-4 many CASMVPPGQGYTGEQFF TGTGCCAGCATGGTTCCTCCAGGACAGGGGTACACTGGTGAGCAGTTCTTC
TRBD2 TRBJ2-3 TRBV5-1 few CASSLELAGEDTQYF TGCGCCAGCAGCTTGGAACTAGCGGGGGAGGATACGCAGTATTTT
. TRBJ1-1 TRBV4-1 . CASSQDYAKLLNTEAFF TGCGCCAGCAGCCAAGATTACGCTAAGCTTCTGAACACTGAAGCTTTCTTT
. TRBJ1-2 TRBV9 few CASSVATAVERGGYGYTF TGTGCCAGCAGCGTAGCTACAGCGGTAGAGCGGGGAGGCTATGGCTACACCTTC
. TRBJ1-5 TRBV20-1 . CSARGEGQIQHF TGCAGTGCTAGAGGGGAGGGACAAATCCAGCATTTT
. TRBJ1-2 TRBV7-9 . CASSFSFRVDYGYTF TGTGCCAGCAGCTTCTCATTTCGGGTTGACTATGGCTACACCTTC
. TRBJ2-7 TRBV7-9 . CASSVTREQYF TGTGCCAGCAGCGTCACGCGGGAGCAGTACTTC
. TRBJ2-6 TRBV7-8 few CASSRQQGVKDSGANVLTF TGTGCCAGCAGCCGCCAACAGGGTGTTAAGGACTCTGGGGCCAACGTCCTGACTTTC
. TRBJ2-5 TRBV12-3/TRBV12-4 many CASSLLAVQETQYF TGTGCCAGCAGTTTATTGGCAGTTCAAGAGACCCAGTACTTC
. TRBJ1-1 TRBV28 . CASSLYRVEAFF TGTGCCAGCAGTTTATACAGGGTTGAAGCTTTCTTT
. TRBJ1-5 TRBV7-2 many CASSLLRDQPQHF TGTGCCAGCAGCTTACTCAGGGATCAGCCCCAGCATTTT
. TRBJ2-7 TRBV4-3 few CASSQSSPGEQYF TGCGCCAGCAGCCAATCATCCCCTGGCGAGCAGTACTTC
TRBD2 TRBJ2-1 TRBV6-5 . CASSYSELARYNEQFF TGTGCCAGCAGTTACTCGGAACTAGCGAGGTACAATGAGCAGTTCTTC
. TRBJ2-1 TRBV4-3 many CASSQVLNNEQFF TGCGCCAGCAGCCAAGTTTTAAACAATGAGCAGTTCTTC
. TRBJ1-1 TRBV6-5 . CAAGAWDTEAFF TGTGCCGCAGGGGCGTGGGACACTGAAGCTTTCTTT
. TRBJ1-1 TRBV5-5 . CASSLGGVRNTEAFF TGTGCCAGCAGCTTGGGAGGGGTTCGGAACACTGAAGCTTTCTTT
. TRBJ1-5 TRBV15 . CATSIDSRGGPQHF TGTGCCACCAGCATTGATTCAAGGGGTGGACCCCAGCATTTT
TRBD2 TRBJ2-1 TRBV29-1 . CTFWGGDEQFF TGCACCTTCTGGGGGGGGGATGAGCAGTTCTTC
TRBD1 TRBJ1-6 TRBV7-9 few CASSLRQGASYNSPLHF TGTGCCAGCAGCTTAAGGCAGGGGGCATCCTATAATTCACCCCTCCACTTT
TRBD2 TRBJ2-7 TRBV29-1 few CSVIPGLAAPYEQYF TGCAGCGTGATCCCGGGACTAGCGGCCCCCTACGAGCAGTACTTC
TRBD2 TRBJ2-5 TRBV6-6 few CASSRNGGAEETQYF TGTGCCAGCAGCCGCAACGGGGGGGCCGAAGAGACCCAGTACTTC
TRBD1 TRBJ1-2 TRBV7-6 . CASSLLTGDSYGYTF TGTGCCAGCAGCTTATTAACAGGGGATTCGTATGGCTACACCTTC
TRBD1 TRBJ1-2 TRBV7-2 few CASSPLSGTGFRGYTF TGTGCCAGCAGCCCCCTAAGCGGGACAGGGTTTCGGGGCTACACCTTC